This entry is about one T cell receptor (beta chain). This clonotype was picked up many times. The antigen it recognizes is unknown. There are no base qualities to consult, and no much larger clone falls within one base. The TCR beta CDR3 regions were amplified from the RNA transcripts. A first-round RT-PCR of the TCR CDR3 used the HTBI primer set with the Qiagen OneStep RT-PCR kit. Libraries were constructed in a second round of multiplex PCR, after which size selection and purification were performed. Sequencing of the libraries was done on an Illumina HiSeq2000 using paired-end 100 bp reads. As for the authors' bioinformatics: SOAPnuke was used to process the raw data, throwing out any read that contained adapters or uncalled bases, had a mean Phred below 15, or lacked an exact constant-primer or identifier match. COPE v1.2.5 was used to merge high-quality paired reads, and clonotypes were defined as unique nucleotide sequences. MiTCR v1.1 was used to align the clonotypes against IMGT TRBV, TRBD and TRBJ reference segments. The analysis included only V-J combinations with a frequency above 0.0001, which together covered around 99% of the repertoires. The TCS score was defined as the ratio of F50 (clonal expansion) to E x V (chaos), calculated using BLOSUM62-based TCRdist between CDR3 peptides within each V-J. Welch's t-statistics and random forest reduced just over 500 V-J features to around 14, which were used in a naive Bayes classifier (R e1071). In TCRdb, the public reads were trimmed at Q25 with fastp and aligned with MiXCR, with productive beta chains retained. Here each entry gathers all rows of one CDR3 protein and keeps the most common genes and DNA. None of the V and J calls come from the authors' own analysis; TCRdb made them. For this sample the table gives fewer than 450,000 distinct CDR3 sequences, of which approximately 16% were detected only once. The top ten clonotypes cover approximately 19% of the sample.

Unmatched junction bases come to 4, with V trimmed by 2 bases and J by 9 bases. From the germline V gene (reference sequence), CDR1 is LGHDT and CDR2 is YNNKEL. Inclusive of the bounding cysteine and phenylalanine, the CDR3 is 13 residues long. The sequence is cut down to CDR3 DNA, 39 bases in frame from base 1. This specimen comes from a study of T cells in Graves' hyperthyroidism and ophthalmopathy (dated by TCRdb to the late 2010s). Some background on the complete study: Peripheral blood samples were taken at initial diagnosis, before any treatment was given. A discovery cohort of roughly 100 patients, fewer than 50 with Graves' ophthalmopathy and about 60 with stable Graves' hyperthyroidism, was used to find distinguishing TCR V-J signatures. Prospective prediction of ophthalmopathy was tested in an independent validation cohort of fewer than 20 hyperthyroidism patients and some 17 patients who later progressed to ophthalmopathy. The 90 to 100 discovery patients were randomly split 7:3 into training and test sets. In several Graves' hyperthyroidism patients, the study also compared T-cell repertoires from thyroid tissue with T-cell repertoires from blood. After blood sampling, hyperthyroidism patients were treated with methimazole at a starting dose of 30 mg daily, and ophthalmopathy patients were treated with high-dose intravenous methylprednisolone. The paper describes TCR Vbeta CDR3 sequencing of 135 peripheral blood samples, made up of approximately 40 ophthalmopathy patients, roughly 72 hyperthyroidism patients and around 17 progressor patients.

Ophthalmopathy patients had moderately to severely active disease, Clinical Activity Score of at least 3, NOSPECS grade of at least 4, and duration under 3 months. Patients with uncontrolled infections, other autoimmune diseases, pregnancy or lactation were excluded. Clinical symptoms, serum thyroxine and TRAb, thyroid ultrasound, and orbital computed tomography formed the basis for the diagnoses. PBMCs were separated from roughly 10 ml of fresh peripheral blood using Ficoll-Paque density gradient centrifugation. Total RNA was extracted using Trizol reagent, and RNA quality was assessed on an Agilent 2100 Bioanalyzer. Results and caveats for the whole study, not just this receptor: Most expanded thyroid clonotypes (frequency above 0.001) were also found in blood, which suggests that blood repertoires may mirror thyroid immune responses. A model built on a 13 V-J signature distinguished ophthalmopathy from stable hyperthyroidism, reaching roughly 88% sensitivity and around 81% specificity in cross-validation and 80%/75% in testing. In validation, the model predicted progression to ophthalmopathy a median of 6.5 months before onset, with approximately 71% sensitivity and about 75% specificity. Sample size was not statistically predetermined, and investigators were not blinded to group allocation.

This sequence uses TRBV3-1 and TRBJ2-1, and TRBD2 matches 7 of the central bases. Input material: blood. This TCR derives from a woman aged 55-75 years with Graves' ophthalmopathy. The CDR3 here reads CASSQPSSGEQFF. The nucleotide sequence reads TGTGCCAGCAGCCAACCCTCTAGCGGTGAGCAGTTCTTC.